This TCR beta chain came from a study of blood T cells in healthy people across ages. The use of a sample-barcoded 5' primer and a J-beta primer mix characterized a second PCR of roughly 6 to 11 cycles. Using its own MiXCR run on the 5' RACE reads, TCRdb lists one record per CDR3 protein. There are 650,000 to 1,000,000 distinct CDR3 sequences in the sample; roughly 34% occur only once, and approximately 12% lies in the top ten. RNA extraction gave at least 5.5 micrograms of total RNA per sample. Concerning this clonotype itself: At one end the junction does not follow the germline gene, possibly because of a read error.

The specimen sequenced was blood. The sequence came from a man aged 18 to 29 in good health.

The CDR3 loop reads CASSLTRATNGKLFF. Written as DNA, the CDR3 is TGTGCCAGCAGTTTAACACGAGCAACTAATGGAAAACTGTTTTTT. The chain couples TRBV27 to TRBJ1-4; D is unclear. Germline CDR1 reads MNHEY; CDR2 reads SMNVEV (reference sequence). The CDR3 totals 15 residues. Looking up the rest from reference TRBV27 and TRBJ1-4 gives the full variable domain: EAQVTQNPRYLITVTGKKLTVTCSQNMNHEYMSWYRQDPGLGLRQIYYSMNVEVTDKGDVPEGYKVSRKEKRNFPLILESPSPNQTSLYFCASSLTRATNGKLFFGSGTQLSVL.